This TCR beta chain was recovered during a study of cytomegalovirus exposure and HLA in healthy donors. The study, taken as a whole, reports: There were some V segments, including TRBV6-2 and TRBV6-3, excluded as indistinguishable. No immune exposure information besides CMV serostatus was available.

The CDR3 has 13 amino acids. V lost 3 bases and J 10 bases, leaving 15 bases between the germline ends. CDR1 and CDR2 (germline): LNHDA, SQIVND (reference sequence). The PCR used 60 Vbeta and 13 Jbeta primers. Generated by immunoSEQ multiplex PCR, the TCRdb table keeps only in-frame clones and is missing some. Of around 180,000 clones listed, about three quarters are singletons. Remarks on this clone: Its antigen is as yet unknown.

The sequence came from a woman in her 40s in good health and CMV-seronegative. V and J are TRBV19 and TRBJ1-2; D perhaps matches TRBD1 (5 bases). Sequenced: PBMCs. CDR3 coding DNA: TGTGCCAGTAGTATGGAGCGGGGCGATGACTACACCTTC. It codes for CASSMERGDDYTF. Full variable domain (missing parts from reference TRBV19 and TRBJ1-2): DGGITQSPKYLFRKEGQNVTLSCEQNLNHDAMYWYRQDPGQGLRLIYYSQIVNDFQKGDIAEGYSVSREKKESFPLTVTSAQKNPTAFYLCASSMERGDDYTFGSGTRLTVV.